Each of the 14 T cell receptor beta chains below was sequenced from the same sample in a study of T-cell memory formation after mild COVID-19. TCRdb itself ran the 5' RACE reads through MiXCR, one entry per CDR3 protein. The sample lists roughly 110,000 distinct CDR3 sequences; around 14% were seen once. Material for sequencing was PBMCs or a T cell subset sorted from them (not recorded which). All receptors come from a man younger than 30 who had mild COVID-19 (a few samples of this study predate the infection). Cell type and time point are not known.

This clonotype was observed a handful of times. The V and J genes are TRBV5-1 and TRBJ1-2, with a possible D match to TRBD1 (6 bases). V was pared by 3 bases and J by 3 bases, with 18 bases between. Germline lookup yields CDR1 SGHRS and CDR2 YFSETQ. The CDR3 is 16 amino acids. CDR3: CASSSSLTEGDYGYTF. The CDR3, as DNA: TGCGCCAGCAGCTCCTCCCTGACTGAGGGGGACTATGGCTACACCTTC.

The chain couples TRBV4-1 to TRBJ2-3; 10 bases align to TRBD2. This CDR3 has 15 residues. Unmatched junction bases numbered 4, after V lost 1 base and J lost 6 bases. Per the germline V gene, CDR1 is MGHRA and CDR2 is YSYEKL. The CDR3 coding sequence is TGCGCCAGCAGCCAAGGAGCGGGGGGGGCGGATACGCAGTATTTT. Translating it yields CASSQGAGGADTQYF.

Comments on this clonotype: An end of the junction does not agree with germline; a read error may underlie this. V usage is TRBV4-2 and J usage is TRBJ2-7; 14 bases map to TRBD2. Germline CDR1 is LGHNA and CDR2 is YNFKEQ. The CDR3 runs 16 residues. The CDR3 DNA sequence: TGTGCCAGCAGCCCGACTAGCGGGGGGGTAACCTACGAGCATTACTTC. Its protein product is CASSPTSGGVTYEHYF.

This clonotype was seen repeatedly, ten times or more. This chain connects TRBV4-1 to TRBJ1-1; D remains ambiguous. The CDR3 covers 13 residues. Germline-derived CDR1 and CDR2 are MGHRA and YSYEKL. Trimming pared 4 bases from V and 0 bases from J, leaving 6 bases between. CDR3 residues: CASSLRMNTEAFF. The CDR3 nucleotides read TGCGCCAGCAGCCTACGGATGAACACTGAAGCTTTCTTT.

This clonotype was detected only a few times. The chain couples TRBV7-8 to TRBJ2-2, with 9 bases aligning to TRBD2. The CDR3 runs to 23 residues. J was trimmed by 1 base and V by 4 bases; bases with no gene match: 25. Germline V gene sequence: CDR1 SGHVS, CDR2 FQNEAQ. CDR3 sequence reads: CASSSPRGSGGSSSILNTGELFF. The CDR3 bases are TGTGCCAGCAGCTCGCCAAGAGGGAGCGGGGGGTCTTCGTCCATCTTGAACACCGGGGAGCTGTTTTTT.

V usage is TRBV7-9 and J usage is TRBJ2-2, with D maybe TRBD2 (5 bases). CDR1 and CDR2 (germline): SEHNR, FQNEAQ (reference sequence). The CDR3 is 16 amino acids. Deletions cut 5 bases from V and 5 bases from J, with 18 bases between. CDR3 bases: TGTGCCAGCAGCCAGGACTTAATCACGTATACCGGGGAGCTGTTTTTT. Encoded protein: CASSQDLITYTGELFF.

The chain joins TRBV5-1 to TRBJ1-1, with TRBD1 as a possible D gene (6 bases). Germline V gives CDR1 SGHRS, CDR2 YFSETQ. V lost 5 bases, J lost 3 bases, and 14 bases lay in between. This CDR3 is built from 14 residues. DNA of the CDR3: TGCGCCAGCAGGGTGGGGGCGGATGACACTGAAGCTTTCTTT. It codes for CASRVGADDTEAFF.

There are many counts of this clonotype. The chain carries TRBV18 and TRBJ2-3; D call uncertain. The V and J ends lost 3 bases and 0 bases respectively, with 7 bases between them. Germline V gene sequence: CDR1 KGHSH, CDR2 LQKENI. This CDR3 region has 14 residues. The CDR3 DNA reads TGTGCCAGCTCACCGGCCACTAGCACAGATACGCAGTATTTT. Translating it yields CASSPATSTDTQYF.

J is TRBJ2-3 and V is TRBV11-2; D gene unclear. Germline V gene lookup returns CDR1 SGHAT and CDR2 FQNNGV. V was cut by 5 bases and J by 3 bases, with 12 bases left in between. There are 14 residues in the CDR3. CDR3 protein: CASSPAPGTDTQYF. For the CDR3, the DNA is TGTGCCAGCAGCCCCGCCCCTGGAACAGATACGCAGTATTTT.

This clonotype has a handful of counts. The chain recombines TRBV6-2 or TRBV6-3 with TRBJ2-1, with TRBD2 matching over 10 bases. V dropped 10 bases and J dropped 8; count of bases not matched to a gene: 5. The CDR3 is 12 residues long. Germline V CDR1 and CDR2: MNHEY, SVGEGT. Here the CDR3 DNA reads TGTGCCACATCTAGCGGGGGATATGAGCAGTTCTTC. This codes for CATSSGGYEQFF.

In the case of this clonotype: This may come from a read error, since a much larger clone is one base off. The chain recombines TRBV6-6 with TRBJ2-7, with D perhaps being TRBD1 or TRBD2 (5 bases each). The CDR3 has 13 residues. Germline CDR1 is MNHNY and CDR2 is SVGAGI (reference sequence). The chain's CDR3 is CASSWGTTYDQYV. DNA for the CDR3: TGTGCCAGCAGTTGGGGGACCACCTACGATCAGTACGTC.

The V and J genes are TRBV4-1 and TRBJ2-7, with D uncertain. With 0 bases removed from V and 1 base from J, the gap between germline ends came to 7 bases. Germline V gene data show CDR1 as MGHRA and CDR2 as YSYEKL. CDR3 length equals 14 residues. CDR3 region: CASSQDGQSYEQYV. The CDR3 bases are TGCGCCAGCAGCCAAGATGGCCAGTCCTACGAGCAGTACGTC.

The CDR3, as DNA: TGCGCCAGCAGCCTACAGGGTTCTGGGGCCAACGTCCTGACTTTC. This encodes CASSLQGSGANVLTF. The chain is built from TRBV4-1 and TRBJ2-6; D perhaps matches TRBD1 (6 bases). The CDR3 runs to 15 residues. Trimming stripped 4 bases from V and 1 base from J, with 8 bases between. Germline CDR1 reads MGHRA; CDR2 reads YSYEKL.

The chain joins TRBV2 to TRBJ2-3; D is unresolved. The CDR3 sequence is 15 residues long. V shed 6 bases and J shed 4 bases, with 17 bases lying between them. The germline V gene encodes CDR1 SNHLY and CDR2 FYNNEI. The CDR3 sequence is CASRGPGGWPDTQYF. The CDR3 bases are TGTGCCAGCAGAGGACCCGGCGGATGGCCAGATACGCAGTATTTT.